A selection of T cell receptor beta chains follows, all from one sample in a study of cytomegalovirus exposure and HLA in healthy donors. Method: immunoSEQ multiplex PCR; TCRdb's copy keeps in-frame clones and lacks some. The data contain 35,000 to 40,000 clones, around three fifths of them singletons. The source material was PBMCs. Every receptor here comes from a man aged 45-65 years in good health and CMV-seropositive. Each CDR3 is given with its conserved first and last residue. The D gene is left open where the match is weak. The size entry is marked missing in some rows and otherwise reads once, few, many or a size class.

V gene	D gene	clone size	J gene	CDR3 DNA	CDR3 protein
TRBV29-1	-	-	TRBJ2-5	TGCAGCGTTGATGAGGGTATCTTGGAGACCCAGTACTTC	CSVDEGILETQYF
TRBV11-2	-	-	TRBJ2-5	TGTGCCAGCAGCCCACTCGAGACCCAGTACTTC	CASSPLETQYF
TRBV18	-	-	TRBJ1-1	TGTGCCAGCTCTCCCGACAGTCAGAACACTGAAGCTTTCTTT	CASSPDSQNTEAFF
TRBV28	-	few	TRBJ1-4	TGTGCCAGCAGGCAGGGTGACACTAATGAAAAACTGTTTTTT	CASRQGDTNEKLFF
TRBV5-4	-	many	TRBJ2-7	TGTGCCAGCAGAACTGGGGGGGGCCAAGACCACGAGCAGTACTTC	CASRTGGGQDHEQYF
TRBV29-1	-	-	TRBJ1-5	TGCAGCGTGGGGGACCGGGGAGGAAGGCAGCCCCAGCATTTT	CSVGDRGGRQPQHF
TRBV7-2	-	-	TRBJ2-1	TGTGCCAGCAGCTTAGACAACAATGAGCAGTTCTTC	CASSLDNNEQFF
TRBV21-1	-	once	TRBJ2-3	TGTGCCAGCAGCGAGGGGGCTACAGATACGCAGTATTTT	CASSEGATDTQYF
TRBV6-1	-	-	TRBJ2-4	TGTGCCAGCAGTGAAGCCCTGCAGGTGGCTAAAAACATTCAGTACTTC	CASSEALQVAKNIQYF
TRBV7-2	TRBD1	-	TRBJ1-2	TGTGCCAGCAGCTTTGGGGGACAGGGGAATGACTATGGCTACACCTTC	CASSFGGQGNDYGYTF
TRBV29-1	-	-	TRBJ2-5	TGCAGCGGATCGAGAGGGTCAGAGACCCAGTACTTC	CSGSRGSETQYF
TRBV29-1	-	-	TRBJ1-2	TGCAGCGTCGAGGAGAACTATGGCTACACCTTC	CSVEENYGYTF
TRBV6-5	-	-	TRBJ1-2	TGTGCCAGCAGTTACTCTCCCGAGGTCGACTACACCTTC	CASSYSPEVDYTF
TRBV7-2	-	-	TRBJ2-5	TGTGCCAGCAGCTTACAGCGGAACCAAGAGACCCAGTACTTC	CASSLQRNQETQYF
TRBV7-2	TRBD1	-	TRBJ1-5	TGTGCCAGCAGCTTGGCGCCGGGACAGATCCAGCCCCAGCATTTT	CASSLAPGQIQPQHF
TRBV29-1	TRBD1	few	TRBJ1-2	TGCAGCGTCACCGGGACAGTCGGAAACTATGGCTACACCTTC	CSVTGTVGNYGYTF
TRBV4-2	-	-	TRBJ2-5	TGTGCCAGCAGCCAAGACGAGCAAGAGACCCAGTACTTC	CASSQDEQETQYF
TRBV7-7	-	-	TRBJ2-5	TGTGCCAGCAGCTTAGGGCCAGGGGAAGAGACCCAGTACTTC	CASSLGPGEETQYF
TRBV5-1	-	-	TRBJ1-1	TGCGCCAGCAGCTTGGACAGGGCGAACACTGAAGCTTTCTTT	CASSLDRANTEAFF
TRBV18	TRBD2	-	TRBJ2-5	TGTGCCAGCTCACCACTCTCTAGCGGGGGAGAAGAGACCCAGTACTTC	CASSPLSSGGEETQYF
TRBV18	TRBD1	-	TRBJ1-3	TGTGCCAGCTCATTGCCAGGGGGAACTGGAAACACCATATATTTT	CASSLPGGTGNTIYF
TRBV19	-	once	TRBJ2-2	TGTGCCAGTAGTATCCTATTAGCCGGGGAGCTGTTTTTT	CASSILLAGELFF
TRBV6-5	TRBD1	-	TRBJ2-4	TGTGCCAGCAGATCCTTTCAGGGGGCGATCGGCATTCAGTACTTC	CASRSFQGAIGIQYF
TRBV4-1	TRBD2	-	TRBJ2-7	TGCGCCAGCAGCCATTCTAGCGGGGGGCCCCCATACGAGCAGTACTTC	CASSHSSGGPPYEQYF
TRBV5-1	-	-	TRBJ2-6	TGCGCCAGCAGCTTGGGGCTCGACAGGTTCTCTGGGGCCAACGTCCTGACTTTC	CASSLGLDRFSGANVLTF
TRBV7-9	-	-	TRBJ1-4	TGTGCCAGCAGCGAGCGGAAGACTAATGAAAAACTGTTTTTT	CASSERKTNEKLFF
TRBV28	-	-	TRBJ1-1	TGTGCCAGCAGTCCCGGGACACGTTCGGCTGAAGCTTTCTTT	CASSPGTRSAEAFF
TRBV7-2	-	few	TRBJ2-3	TGTGCCAGCAGCTCCCCTCTCTCGCGGGGCCTCACAGATACGCAGTATTTT	CASSSPLSRGLTDTQYF
TRBV5-1	-	once	TRBJ1-6	TGCGCCAGCAGCTCTGGGGAGGGTCGTAATTCACCCCTCCACTTT	CASSSGEGRNSPLHF
TRBV12-5	TRBD1	few	TRBJ2-7	TGTGCTAGTGGTTTTGGGACAGGGACAGAGCAGTACTTC	CASGFGTGTEQYF
TRBV6-1	-	-	TRBJ2-5	TGTGCCAGCAGTGAAGAACCCGGGACACAAGAGACCCAGTACTTC	CASSEEPGTQETQYF
TRBV4-1	-	-	TRBJ2-2	TGCGCCAGCAGCCAAGAGCCAGGGCGGAGGGCCGGGGAGCTGTTTTTT	CASSQEPGRRAGELFF
TRBV28	-	few	TRBJ2-5	TGTGCCAGCAACGGGGGGCAGGGCAGGGAGACCCAGTACTTC	CASNGGQGRETQYF
TRBV14	-	-	TRBJ2-3	TGTGCCAGCAGCCAAGATCGGCGGGGTTCAGATACGCAGTATTTT	CASSQDRRGSDTQYF
TRBV11-3	TRBD1	once	TRBJ2-1	TGTGCCAGCAACACCGGGACAGGGGTTTACGATGAGCAGTTCTTC	CASNTGTGVYDEQFF
TRBV9	-	few	TRBJ2-2	TGTGCCAGCAGCCCAAGGGGCGCGGTCACCGGGGAGCTGTTTTTT	CASSPRGAVTGELFF
TRBV6-5	TRBD1	once	TRBJ2-7	TGTGCCAGCAGTCGGGACAGGGATCTCTCCTACGAGCAGTACTTC	CASSRDRDLSYEQYF
TRBV5-1	-	-	TRBJ2-7	TGCGCCAGCAGCCCTTTAGGGCAGGGGAACTACGAGCAGTACTTC	CASSPLGQGNYEQYF
TRBV28	-	-	TRBJ2-7	TGTGCCAGCACCCCACGGAGGGGCGCTTGGAACGAGCAGTACTTC	CASTPRRGAWNEQYF
TRBV7-8	-	-	TRBJ2-2	TGTGCCAGCAGCTTAGCGCTTCGCCGCAGGGTGGAGTCCGGGGAGCTGTTTTTT	CASSLALRRRVESGELFF
TRBV6-6	TRBD1	-	TRBJ2-3	TGTGCCAGCAGTAACCGGGACAGGGAGGGAGATACGCAGTATTTT	CASSNRDREGDTQYF
TRBV30	-	-	TRBJ1-3	TGTGCCTGGAGTGTACGAGGGGGTGGAAACACCATATATTTT	CAWSVRGGGNTIYF
TRBV18	TRBD2	-	TRBJ2-1	TGTGCCAGCTCACCAAGACCGGGACTAGCGGGGGGGCCGAGCTCCTACAATGAGCAGTTCTTC	CASSPRPGLAGGPSSYNEQFF
TRBV7-2	TRBD2	-	TRBJ2-7	TGTGCCAGCAGCACCCGGGTGGGAGCGGGGCCTGGCGAGCAGTACTTC	CASSTRVGAGPGEQYF
TRBV7-6	TRBD1	-	TRBJ2-1	TGTGCCAGCAGCCCCAGGGGACAGGGGTATTACAATGAGCAGTTCTTC	CASSPRGQGYYNEQFF
TRBV29-1	-	-	TRBJ1-3	TGCAGCGCCGGTGAAGGAAACACCATATATTTT	CSAGEGNTIYF
TRBV7-8	-	-	TRBJ2-7	TGTGCCAGCCGCCTAGGGAGCGCCTACGAGCAGTACTTC	CASRLGSAYEQYF
TRBV7-2	-	few	TRBJ1-1	TGTGCCAGCAGCTTAGATCTTCCAGATACCGAAGCTTTCTTT	CASSLDLPDTEAFF
TRBV18	TRBD1	-	TRBJ2-3	TGTGCCAGCTCGTTCACAGGGGACGGCACAGATACGCAGTATTTT	CASSFTGDGTDTQYF
TRBV6-1	TRBD1	-	TRBJ1-2	TGTGCCAGCAGTGAGGGGGACAGGGGGCCCTATGGCTACACCTTC	CASSEGDRGPYGYTF
TRBV2	-	few	TRBJ2-1	TGTGCCAGCAGCGAGAGCCTACGGAGCTCCTACAATGAGCAGTTCTTC	CASSESLRSSYNEQFF
TRBV21-1	-	-	TRBJ2-2	TGTGCCAGCAGCAAAGCGGAGGGACAGGGGCCGAACACCGGGGAGCTGTTTTTT	CASSKAEGQGPNTGELFF
TRBV27	-	-	TRBJ1-1	TGTGCCAGCAGTCGACAGGTCAGCACTGAAGCTTTCTTT	CASSRQVSTEAFF
TRBV19	-	-	TRBJ1-5	TGTGCCAGTAGTATAGCTCAGCAGACACGGAAGCCCCAGCATTTT	CASSIAQQTRKPQHF
TRBV7-2	-	-	TRBJ2-3	TGTGCCAGCAGGTTCGGGGGTGGGGCAGATACGCAGTATTTT	CASRFGGGADTQYF
TRBV7-6	-	-	TRBJ2-1	TGTGCCAGCAGCTTACAGGACTACAATGAGCAGTTCTTC	CASSLQDYNEQFF
TRBV6-6	-	-	TRBJ1-1	TGTGCCAGCAGTTACTCGAGGACAAACGCAGCTTTCTTT	CASSYSRTNAAFF
TRBV2	TRBD1	-	TRBJ1-6	TGTGCCAGCAGTCTACAGGGGGGCAATTCACCCCTCCACTTT	CASSLQGGNSPLHF
TRBV5-8	-	-	TRBJ2-5	TGTGCCAGCAGTTCAGGGTACTTCGGGGGGACCCAGTACTTC	CASSSGYFGGTQYF